This TCR beta chain is from a study of PD-L1 blockade in urothelial cancer. Overall study context: Atezolizumab was started by patients in 2014 at 1,200 mg intravenously every 3 weeks. Each patient had 0 to 3 earlier chemotherapy regimens. After treatment start, blood was analyzed at 3 weeks (second dose) and at 6 weeks.

General study points: Better survival was predicted when blood TCR clonality before treatment fell below the median.

Germline V gene data show CDR1 as SGHVS and CDR2 as FQNEAQ. With 6 bases removed from V and 4 bases from J, the gap between germline ends came to 13 bases. The CDR3 extends over 13 amino acids. Time point reported: pretreatment peripheral blood. A note on this clone: Its specificity is not known.

The method was immunoSEQ multiplex PCR; TCRdb's version includes in-frame clones alone and lacks a portion of them. The data show approximately 52,000 clones, with around 75% seen just once and under 4.5% held by the top ten. The sample consisted of PBMCs, taken around atezolizumab (anti-PD-L1) treatment. This TCR was recovered from a man aged 65 to 85 with urothelial cancer. The genes are TRBV7-8 and TRBJ2-7; D possibly corresponds to TRBD1 (5 bases). The DNA for the CDR3 is TGTGCCAGCAGATATCAGGGCCAATACGAGCAGTACTTC. This translates into CASRYQGQYEQYF.